These T cell receptor beta chains were read from a single sample in a study of blood T cell repertoires in COVID-19. Assay used: immunoSEQ multiplex PCR; TCRdb lists only in-frame clones, some missing. The sample has approximately 250,000 clones; 75% to 85% are singletons. The sample taken for sequencing was peripheral blood. The receptor set was obtained from a human donor in a cohort sampled during active COVID-19. CDR3s leave out the opening cysteine and the closing phenylalanine or tryptophan. Each record gives: V gene, J gene, clone size, CDR3 protein. Size tells how often a clone was seen (once, few, many) or the class of an expanded clone, and some rows leave it out.

>TRBV2|TRBJ1-3|.
ASSGQGRASGNTIY
>TRBV7-2|TRBJ2-1|.
ASSHLDRVGYF
>TRBV6-5|TRBJ1-4|.
ASSTGTAELF
>TRBV4-1|TRBJ1-1|.
ASSLGTTNTEAF
>TRBV5-6|TRBJ2-7|.
ASSPIAGGGYEQY
>TRBV11-2|TRBJ2-7|.
ASSGGTSGRADEQY
>TRBV5-5|TRBJ1-6|.
ASNSESSYNSPLH
>TRBV7-9|TRBJ2-5|.
ASSPLSGPQETQY
>TRBV28|TRBJ1-6|.
ASIQTGFYNSPLH
>TRBV7-6|TRBJ2-1|.
ASSLAPSNEQF
>TRBV5-1|TRBJ2-1|.
ASSSSSGSGSYNEQF
>TRBV5-4|TRBJ1-2|.
ASTLNVRLENYGYT
>TRBV5-6|TRBJ2-7|.
ASSLDYTYEQY
>TRBV20-1|TRBJ2-7|.
SALGSYEQY
>TRBV2|TRBJ1-1|.
ASNQDRVVEAF
>TRBV23-1|TRBJ2-5|.
ASSQSSELGTQY
>TRBV6-5|TRBJ1-2|.
ASSYRLQGAGYT
>TRBV10-1|TRBJ2-3|.
ASSEVGVADTQY
>TRBV6-5|TRBJ1-1|.
ASSLDRGGAF
>TRBV19|TRBJ1-4|.
ATSPTGINEKLF
>TRBV19|TRBJ1-4|.
ASTNRRGNEKLF
>TRBV9|TRBJ1-3|.
ASSVRALASGNTIY
>TRBV19|TRBJ2-7|few
ASSPQPSGRSSYEQY
>TRBV7-9|TRBJ1-5|.
ASSLAVPGGRNQPQH
>TRBV18|TRBJ2-3|.
ASSPGTSPADTQY
>TRBV6-6|TRBJ1-5|.
ASNPGTVPNQPQH
>TRBV9|TRBJ2-1|.
ASSVAGNNEQF
>TRBV10-3|TRBJ2-2|.
AIMTTSGGASHGELF